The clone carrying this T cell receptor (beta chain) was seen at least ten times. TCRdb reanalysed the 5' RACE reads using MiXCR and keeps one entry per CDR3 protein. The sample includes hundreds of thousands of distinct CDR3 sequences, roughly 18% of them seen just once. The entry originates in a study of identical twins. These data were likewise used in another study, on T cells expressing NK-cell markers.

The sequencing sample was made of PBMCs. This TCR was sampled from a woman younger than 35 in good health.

CDR3 nucleotide sequence: TGTGCCAGCAGGACAGCAGCGGGCTATGGCTACACCTTC. This encodes CASRTAAGYGYTF. The rearrangement links TRBV2 to TRBJ1-2, with D perhaps matching TRBD1 (5 bases). V was cut by 6 bases and J by 4 bases, with 12 bases left in between. Per germline, CDR1 SNHLY and CDR2 FYNNEI. The CDR3 length is 13 residues. Using reference TRBV2 and TRBJ1-2 for the parts outside the CDR3, the full variable domain is EPEVTQTPSHQVTQMGQEVILRCVPISNHLYFYWYRQILGQKVEFLVSFYNNEISEKSEIFDDQFSVERPDGSNFTLKIRSTKLEDSAMYFCASRTAAGYGYTFGSGTRLTVV.